Shown below are 10 T cell receptor beta chains from a single sample sequenced in a study of vaccination and CD4 T cells after COVID-19 (dated 2022 in TCRdb). The library was produced with PCR. Reads for this sample came from an Illumina iSeq 100. At the Johns Hopkins FTIC core, DNA from the cultured CD4+ T cells underwent TCR sequencing with the Oncomine TCR Beta short-read assay. The raw public data were reprocessed by TCRdb itself: fastp quality trimming at Q25, MiXCR clonotype calling, in-frame beta chains only. Under each unique CDR3 protein, matching rows form one entry showing the most common genes and DNA. Counted in this sample were fewer than 25,000 distinct CDR3 sequences; about 31% of them appeared once. Of the sample, 2.5% to 3.5% is held by the ten largest clones. For these TCRs, the target antigens are not known. The meaning of the sample's time point label: late sampling 161 to 241 days after vaccination in a few convalescent patients. The treatment or condition label corresponds to: approximately 9-day PBMC culture with coronavirus spike peptide pools or control peptides (ViraFEST assay).

The starting material was CD4+ T cells from blood, cultured in vitro, obtained about 7 months after SARS-CoV-2 vaccination. The receptors stem from a human donor who had recovered from COVID-19.

This clonotype was seen a handful of times. The chain carries TRBV20-1 and TRBJ2-5; D remains unclear. The V gene's germline CDR1 is DFQATT and CDR2 SNEGSKA (reference sequence). This CDR3 has 15 residues. V lost 3 bases and J 5 bases, leaving 19 bases between the germline ends. The DNA for the CDR3 is TGCAGTGCTAGGGGTCTATTAAACCTTGGGGAGACCCAGTACTTC. Translated, it gives CSARGLLNLGETQYF.

This clonotype was seen more than once but under ten times. The V call is TRBV20-1, the J call TRBJ2-1; 7 nucleotides align to TRBD2. From germline, CDR1 is DFQATT and CDR2 SNEGSKA (reference sequence). The V segment lost 3 bases and the J segment 7 bases; nucleotides outside the gene matches: 9. This CDR3 contains 14 residues. The DNA of the CDR3 is TGCAGTGCTAGCCGAGGACTAGTTGGGAATGAGCAGTTCTTC. Its translation is CSASRGLVGNEQFF.

This clonotype was counted only a few times. The V and J genes are TRBV10-3 and TRBJ2-3; D may be TRBD1 (5 bases). Germline V gives CDR1 ENHRY, CDR2 SYGVKD. CDR3 size: 14 residues. Trimming shortened V by 4 bases and J by 2 bases, and 10 bases separated the two germline ends. The CDR3 sequence is CAISAGHDTDTQYF. The CDR3 bases are TGTGCCATCAGTGCAGGACATGACACAGATACGCAGTATTTT.

V and J are TRBV7-2 and TRBJ2-1, with D unclear. The CDR3 runs 11 residues. Trimming removed 3 bases from V and 3 bases from J, with 0 bases in between. Germline assignment: CDR1 SGHTA and CDR2 FQGNSA. In nucleotides, the CDR3 is TGTGCCAGCAGCTTCTACAATGAGCAGTTCTTC. Protein: CASSFYNEQFF.

The chain uses TRBV19 and TRBJ1-1; possibly TRBD1 for D (6 bases). This CDR3 contains 15 residues. CDR1 LNHDA and CDR2 SQIVND come from the germline V gene (reference sequence). Between the trimmed V and J ends, which lost 6 bases and 1 base, there was a span of 15 bases. CDR3 in DNA: TGTGCCAGTAGAATCCACGACAGGCCGAACACTGAAGCTTTCTTT. This codes for CASRIHDRPNTEAFF.

This clonotype has a handful of counts. This chain links TRBV20-1 with TRBJ2-5; D is undetermined. There are 12 residues in the CDR3. From germline, CDR1 is DFQATT and CDR2 SNEGSKA (reference sequence). V was trimmed by 6 bases and J by 0 bases, leaving 8 bases between them. The CDR3 bases are TGCAGTGCCCGACCGGACCAAGAGACCCAGTACTTC. As protein: CSARPDQETQYF.

This chain joins TRBV7-2 and TRBJ1-6; a weak D match, TRBD1 (6 bases). CDR1 and CDR2 from the germline V gene are SGHTA and FQGNSA. This CDR3 is 13 amino acids long. Trimming removed 5 bases at V and 7 bases at J, with 9 bases between. The CDR3 coding sequence is TGTGCCAGCAGCCTAGGGGGGAATTCACCCCTCCACTTT. It specifies CASSLGGNSPLHF.

The V call is TRBV28, the J call TRBJ1-1; D possibly corresponds to TRBD1 (5 bases). The CDR3 length is 14 residues. V lost 7 bases to trimming and J lost 1 base, with 13 bases between them. Germline values: CDR1 MDHEN, CDR2 SYDVKM. The DNA for the CDR3 is TGTGCCAGCATTCTAGGGGCCTGGAACACTGAAGCTTTCTTT. Amino acid sequence: CASILGAWNTEAFF.

This clonotype is categorized as medium-sized. This chain joins TRBV20-1 and TRBJ1-2; tentatively, D is TRBD1 (5 bases). V lost 0 bases, J lost 4 bases, and 9 bases lay in between. This CDR3 region has 13 residues. The germline CDR1 and CDR2 sequences are DFQATT and SNEGSKA (reference sequence). CDR3 in amino acids: CSARETVSYGYTF. The DNA for the CDR3 is TGCAGTGCTAGAGAGACAGTTAGCTATGGCTACACCTTC.

This clonotype was seen only a few times. The V gene is TRBV20-1, the J gene TRBJ1-5; D is unresolved. Germline V gene lookup returns CDR1 DFQATT and CDR2 SNEGSKA (reference sequence). Between the trimmed V and J ends, which lost 3 bases and 0 bases, there was a span of 12 bases. The CDR3 totals 15 residues. CDR3 nucleotides: TGCAGTGCTAGCCCAGGCTTAGATAGCAATCAGCCCCAGCATTTT. This gives the protein CSASPGLDSNQPQHF.